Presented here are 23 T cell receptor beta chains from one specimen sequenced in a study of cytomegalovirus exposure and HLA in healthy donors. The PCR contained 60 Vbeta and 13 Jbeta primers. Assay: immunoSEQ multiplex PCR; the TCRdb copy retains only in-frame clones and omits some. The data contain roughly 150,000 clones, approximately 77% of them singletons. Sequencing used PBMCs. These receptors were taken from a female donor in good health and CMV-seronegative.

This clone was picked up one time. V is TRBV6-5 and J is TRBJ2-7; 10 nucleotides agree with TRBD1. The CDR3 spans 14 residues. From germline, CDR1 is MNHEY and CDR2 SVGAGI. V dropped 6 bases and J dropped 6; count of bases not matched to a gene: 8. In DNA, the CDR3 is TGTGCCAGCAGACGACCGGGACAGGGGAGCGAGCAGTACTTC. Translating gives CASRRPGQGSEQYF.

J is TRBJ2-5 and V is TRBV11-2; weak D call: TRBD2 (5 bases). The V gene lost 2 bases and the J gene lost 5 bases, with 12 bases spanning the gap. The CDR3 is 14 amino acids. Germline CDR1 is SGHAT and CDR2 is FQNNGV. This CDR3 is CASSLQRRSETQYF. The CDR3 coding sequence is TGTGCCAGCAGCTTACAAAGGAGGTCCGAGACCCAGTACTTC.

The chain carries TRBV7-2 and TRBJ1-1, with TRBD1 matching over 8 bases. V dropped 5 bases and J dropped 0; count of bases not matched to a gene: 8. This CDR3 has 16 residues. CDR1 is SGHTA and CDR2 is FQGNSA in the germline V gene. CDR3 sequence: CASSQHLGQVNTEAFF. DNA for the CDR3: TGTGCCAGCAGCCAGCACCTGGGACAGGTGAACACTGAAGCTTTCTTT.

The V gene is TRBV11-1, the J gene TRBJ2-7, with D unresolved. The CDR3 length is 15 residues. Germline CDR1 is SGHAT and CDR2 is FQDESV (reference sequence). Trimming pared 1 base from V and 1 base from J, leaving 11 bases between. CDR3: CASSLVGSESYEQYF. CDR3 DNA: TGTGCCAGCAGCTTAGTGGGCAGTGAGTCCTACGAGCAGTACTTC.

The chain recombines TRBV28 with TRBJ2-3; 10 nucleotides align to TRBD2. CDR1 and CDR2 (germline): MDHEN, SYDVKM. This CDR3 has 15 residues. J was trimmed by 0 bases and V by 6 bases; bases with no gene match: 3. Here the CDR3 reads CASRRTSGSTDTQYF. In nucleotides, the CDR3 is TGTGCCAGCAGAAGGACTAGCGGCAGCACAGATACGCAGTATTTT.

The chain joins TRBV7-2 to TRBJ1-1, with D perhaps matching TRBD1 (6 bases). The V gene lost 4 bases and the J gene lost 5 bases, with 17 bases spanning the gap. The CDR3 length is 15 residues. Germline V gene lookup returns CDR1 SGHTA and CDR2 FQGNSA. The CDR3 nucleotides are TGTGCCAGCAGCTCGGCTACGATGAGGGGGACTGAAGCTTTCTTT. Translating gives CASSSATMRGTEAFF.

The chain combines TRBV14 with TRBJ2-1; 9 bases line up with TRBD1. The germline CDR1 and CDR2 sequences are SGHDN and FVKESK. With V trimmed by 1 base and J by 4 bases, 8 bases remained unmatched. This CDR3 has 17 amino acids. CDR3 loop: CASSQGGTGNLYNEQFF. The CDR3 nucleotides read TGTGCCAGCAGCCAAGGTGGGACAGGGAATCTTTACAATGAGCAGTTCTTC.

The CDR3, as DNA: TGCGCCAGCAGCTCTTTAACAGGGACTAGATACTACAATGAGCAGTTCTTC. This gives the protein CASSSLTGTRYYNEQFF. This chain connects TRBV5-1 to TRBJ2-1, with TRBD2 identical over 8 bases. V lost 3 bases and J lost 3; bases outside the gene matches: 11. The germline CDR1 and CDR2 sequences are SGHRS and YFSETQ. This CDR3 is built from 17 residues.

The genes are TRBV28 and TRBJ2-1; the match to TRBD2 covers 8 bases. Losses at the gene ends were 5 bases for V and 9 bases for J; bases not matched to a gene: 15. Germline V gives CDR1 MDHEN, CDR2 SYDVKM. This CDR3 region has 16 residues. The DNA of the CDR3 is TGTGCCAGCAGTCCCGGGGGGGTTAGTTCGAGGAGTGAGCAGTTCTTC. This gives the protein CASSPGGVSSRSEQFF.

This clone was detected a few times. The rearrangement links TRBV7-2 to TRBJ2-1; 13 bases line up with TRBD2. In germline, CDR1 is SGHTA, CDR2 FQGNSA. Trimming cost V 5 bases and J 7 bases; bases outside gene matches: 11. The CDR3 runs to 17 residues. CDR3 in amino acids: CASSPAGWTSGRNEQFF. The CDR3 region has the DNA TGTGCCAGCAGCCCAGCAGGGTGGACTAGCGGGAGAAATGAGCAGTTCTTC.

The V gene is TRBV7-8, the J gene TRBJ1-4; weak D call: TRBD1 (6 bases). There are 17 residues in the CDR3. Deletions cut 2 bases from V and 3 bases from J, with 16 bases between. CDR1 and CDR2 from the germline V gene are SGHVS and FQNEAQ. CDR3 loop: CASSLSLGWTANEKLFF. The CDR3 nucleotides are TGTGCCAGCAGCTTAAGTTTAGGCTGGACAGCTAATGAAAAACTGTTTTTT.

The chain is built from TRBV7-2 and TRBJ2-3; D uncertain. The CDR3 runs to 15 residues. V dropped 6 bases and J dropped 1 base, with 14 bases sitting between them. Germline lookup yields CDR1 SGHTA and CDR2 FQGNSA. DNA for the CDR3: TGTGCCAGCAGTCCTGTCCCCCGGGGCACAGATACGCAGTATTTT. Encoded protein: CASSPVPRGTDTQYF. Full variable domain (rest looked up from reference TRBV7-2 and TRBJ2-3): GAGVSQSPSNKVTEKGKDVELRCDPISGHTALYWYRQSLGQGLEFLIYFQGNSAPDKSGLPSDRFSAERTGGSVSTLTIQRTQQEDSAVYLCASSPVPRGTDTQYFGPGTRLTVL.

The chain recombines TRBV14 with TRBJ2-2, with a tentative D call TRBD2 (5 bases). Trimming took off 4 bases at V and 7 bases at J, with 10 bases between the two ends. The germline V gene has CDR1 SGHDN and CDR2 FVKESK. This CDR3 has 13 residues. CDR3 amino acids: CASSPGRVGELFF. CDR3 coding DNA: TGTGCCAGCAGCCCTGGGAGAGTCGGGGAGCTGTTTTTT.

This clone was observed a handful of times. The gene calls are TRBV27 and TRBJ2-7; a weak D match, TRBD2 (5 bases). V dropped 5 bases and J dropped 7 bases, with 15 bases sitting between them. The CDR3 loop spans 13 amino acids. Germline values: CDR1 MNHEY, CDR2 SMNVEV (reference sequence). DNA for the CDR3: TGTGCCAGCAGTCTCCGGACGGGGTGGGAGCAGTACTTC. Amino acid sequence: CASSLRTGWEQYF.

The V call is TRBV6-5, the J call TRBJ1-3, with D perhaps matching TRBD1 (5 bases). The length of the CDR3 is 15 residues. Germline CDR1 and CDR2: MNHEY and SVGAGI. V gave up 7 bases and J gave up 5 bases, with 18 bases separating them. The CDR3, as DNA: TGTGCCAGCACCCCCTACGGAGGGGCACGAAACACCATATATTTT. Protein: CASTPYGGARNTIYF.

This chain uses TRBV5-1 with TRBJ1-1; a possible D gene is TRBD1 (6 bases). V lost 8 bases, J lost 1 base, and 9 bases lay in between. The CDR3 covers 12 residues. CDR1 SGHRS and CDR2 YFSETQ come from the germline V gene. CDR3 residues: CASTGSNTEAFF. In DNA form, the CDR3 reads TGCGCCAGTACAGGGTCGAACACTGAAGCTTTCTTT.

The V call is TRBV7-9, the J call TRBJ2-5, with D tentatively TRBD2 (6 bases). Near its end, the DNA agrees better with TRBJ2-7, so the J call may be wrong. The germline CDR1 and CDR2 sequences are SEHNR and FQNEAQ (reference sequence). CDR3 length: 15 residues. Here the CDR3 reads CASSLLGGGPYEQYF. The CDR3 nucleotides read TGTGCCAGCAGCTTATTGGGGGGAGGCCCATACGAGCAGTACTTC.

In DNA, the CDR3 is TGTGCCAGCAGGCAGGGGGGCACTGGGGCCAACGTCCTGACTTTC. It yields the protein CASRQGGTGANVLTF. The chain joins TRBV7-2 to TRBJ2-6; possibly TRBD1 for D (7 bases). Trimming cost V 6 bases and J 2 bases, with 11 bases left between them. CDR1 and CDR2 (germline): SGHTA, FQGNSA. The CDR3 is made up of 15 amino acids.

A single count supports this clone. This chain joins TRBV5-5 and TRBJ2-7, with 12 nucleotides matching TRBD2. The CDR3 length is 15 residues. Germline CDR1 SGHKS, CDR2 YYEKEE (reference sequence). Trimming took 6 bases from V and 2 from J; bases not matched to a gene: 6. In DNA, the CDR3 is TGTGCCAGCAACTACGGACTAGCGGGGACCTACGAGCAGTACTTC. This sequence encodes CASNYGLAGTYEQYF.

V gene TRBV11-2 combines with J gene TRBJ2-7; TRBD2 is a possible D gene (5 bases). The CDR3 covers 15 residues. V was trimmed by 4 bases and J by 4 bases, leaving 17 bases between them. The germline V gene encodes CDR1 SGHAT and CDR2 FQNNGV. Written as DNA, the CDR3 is TGTGCCAGCAGCTATGGCGGGTCCCCGAGATACGAGCAGTACTTC. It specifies CASSYGGSPRYEQYF.

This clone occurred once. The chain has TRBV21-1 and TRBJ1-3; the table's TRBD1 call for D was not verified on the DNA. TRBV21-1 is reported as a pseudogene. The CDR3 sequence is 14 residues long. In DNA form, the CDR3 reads TGTGCCAGCAGCAAAGGAACAGGGTTAAACACCATATATTTT. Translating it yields CASSKGTGLNTIYF.

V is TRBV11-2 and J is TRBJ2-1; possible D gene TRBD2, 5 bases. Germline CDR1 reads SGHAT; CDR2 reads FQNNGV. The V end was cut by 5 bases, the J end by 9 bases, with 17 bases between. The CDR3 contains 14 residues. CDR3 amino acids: CASSPPALVAEQFF. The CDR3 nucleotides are TGTGCCAGCAGCCCCCCGGCACTAGTTGCTGAGCAGTTCTTC.

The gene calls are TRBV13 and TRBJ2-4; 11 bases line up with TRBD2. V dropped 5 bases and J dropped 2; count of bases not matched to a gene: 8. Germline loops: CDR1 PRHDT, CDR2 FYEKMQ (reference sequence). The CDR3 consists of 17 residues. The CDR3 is CASSAKTSGASKNIQYF. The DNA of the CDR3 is TGTGCCAGCAGCGCCAAGACTAGCGGGGCCTCCAAAAACATTCAGTACTTC.